This TCR beta chain derives from a study of a mutant IDH1 vaccine in newly diagnosed glioma. Time point noted: week 5, during vaccination. What each vaccine dose contained was 300 ug of mutant IDH1 20-mer peptide, accompanied by topical imiquimod. On this clone: What it binds is not known. The junction shows a germline mismatch at one end, possibly a read error.

The protocol was immunoSEQ multiplex PCR, while the TCRdb copy is restricted to in-frame clones and leaves out a portion. The data show 50,000 to 70,000 clones, with about 80% seen just once and 3% to 3.5% held by the top ten. The receptor was isolated from a woman aged 18-30 years with glioma. Some clones in this sample may be carry-over from other donors' samples. The source material was PBMCs, sampled from a glioma patient whose treatment included an IDH1 peptide vaccine.

DNA of the CDR3: TGTGCCATCAGTGGGACAGGGGGCAAACAGCCCCAGCATTTT. The encoded protein is CAISGTGGKQPQHF. The V call is TRBV10-3, the J call TRBJ1-5, with 11 bases aligning to TRBD1. Germline V gene lookup returns CDR1 ENHRY and CDR2 SYGVKD. The CDR3 sequence is 14 residues long.